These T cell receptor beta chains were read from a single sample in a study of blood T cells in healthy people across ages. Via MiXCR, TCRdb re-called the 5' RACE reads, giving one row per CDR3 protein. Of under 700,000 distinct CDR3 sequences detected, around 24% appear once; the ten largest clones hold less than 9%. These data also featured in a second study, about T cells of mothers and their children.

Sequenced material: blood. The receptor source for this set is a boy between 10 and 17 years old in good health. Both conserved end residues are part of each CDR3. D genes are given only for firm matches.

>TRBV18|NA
CASSPFLVDEQFF
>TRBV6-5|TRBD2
CASRYSTASGATDTQYF
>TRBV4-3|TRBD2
CASSQQRTSGQETQYF
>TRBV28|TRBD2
CASSLGGTNTGELLF
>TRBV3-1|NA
CASSQAVVVGELFF
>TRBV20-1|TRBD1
CSALDRGEGPSYNSPLHF
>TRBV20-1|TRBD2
CSAGRVAGGPTGELFF
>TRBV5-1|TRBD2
CASGTSGGAFDEQFF
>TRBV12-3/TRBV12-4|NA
CASSLGAVQETQYF
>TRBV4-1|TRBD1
CASSQDPIGQEVSGYTF
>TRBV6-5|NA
CASGPGVDEQYF
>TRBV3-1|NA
CASSQRLGDWDYGYTF
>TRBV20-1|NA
CSASNRRKSTDTQYF
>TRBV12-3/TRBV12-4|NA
CASSLSGFYGYTF
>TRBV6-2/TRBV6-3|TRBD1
CASSYAWEQGAPLNTEAFF
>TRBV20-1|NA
CSARDQQGADTGELFF
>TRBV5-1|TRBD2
CASSPGRVLAGGIEQFF
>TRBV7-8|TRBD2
CASNGAGGNYEQYF
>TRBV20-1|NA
CSARVAGLGYEQYF
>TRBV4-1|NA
CASSQPGPGVKLFF
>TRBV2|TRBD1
CASPTGQGNYGYTF